One sample yielded the 23 T cell receptor beta chains listed below, sequenced in a study of OX40 agonist ivuxolimab in advanced cancers. TCRdb keeps only in-frame clones here, not all; method: immunoSEQ multiplex PCR. This sample has about 69,000 clones, with around 89% found just once. Material: CD4+ or CD8+ T cells sorted from blood, obtained in a trial of the OX40 agonist ivuxolimab. The receptor set was obtained from an adult with an advanced solid tumor such as melanoma, head and neck, liver or kidney cancer.

The chain is built from TRBV7-9 and TRBJ2-3; D remains ambiguous. Germline CDR1 SEHNR, CDR2 FQNEAQ (reference sequence). This CDR3 region has 11 residues. Trimming removed 8 bases at V and 6 bases at J, with 9 bases between. CDR3 bases: TGTGCCAGCGGGTTTGGGGATACGCAGTATTTT. Its protein product is CASGFGDTQYF.

The chain has TRBV30 and TRBJ1-1; no clear D gene. Germline V gives CDR1 GTSNPN, CDR2 SVGIG (reference sequence). V dropped 0 bases and J dropped 3 bases, with 11 bases sitting between them. The CDR3 totals 14 residues. CDR3 sequence reads: CAWSVEWGDTEAFF. In DNA, the CDR3 is TGTGCCTGGAGTGTCGAGTGGGGAGACACTGAAGCTTTCTTT.

The chain carries TRBV19 and TRBJ2-1, with TRBD2 identical over 10 bases. The germline V gene encodes CDR1 LNHDA and CDR2 SQIVND (reference sequence). The CDR3 runs 15 residues. The V gene end was trimmed by 10 bases and the J gene end by 0 bases; junction bases not matched to a gene: 6. CDR3 amino acids: CATGLAGGSYNEQFF. The CDR3 coding sequence is TGTGCCACGGGGTTAGCGGGGGGCTCCTACAATGAGCAGTTCTTC.

The genes are TRBV14 and TRBJ2-2; a weak D match, TRBD1 (5 bases). With 4 bases removed from V and 4 bases from J, the gap between germline ends came to 19 bases. This CDR3 has 17 residues. The germline V gene has CDR1 SGHDN and CDR2 FVKESK. The CDR3 sequence: CASSPIPPPGRTGELFF. CDR3 DNA: TGTGCCAGCAGCCCCATTCCACCCCCAGGGCGCACCGGGGAGCTGTTTTTT. Full variable domain (remainder filled in from reference TRBV14 and TRBJ2-2): EAGVTQFPSHSVIEKGQTVTLRCDPISGHDNLYWYRRVMGKEIKFLLHFVKESKQDESGMPNNRFLAERTGGTYSTLKVQPAELEDSGVYFCASSPIPPPGRTGELFFGEGSRLTVL.

The rearrangement joins TRBV11-2 to TRBJ1-3, with a possible D match to TRBD1 (5 bases). Trimming removed 2 bases from V and 3 bases from J, with 11 bases in between. Germline V gene data show CDR1 as SGHAT and CDR2 as FQNNGV. The CDR3 covers 15 residues. In DNA, the CDR3 is TGTGCCAGCAGCTTACCGGGGGGAGTTGGAAACACCATATATTTT. It yields the protein CASSLPGGVGNTIYF.

The chain uses TRBV28 and TRBJ1-4; the D is unclear. Germline CDR1 reads MDHEN; CDR2 reads SYDVKM. The CDR3 extends over 14 amino acids. V gave up 5 bases and J gave up 5 bases, with 12 bases separating them. The CDR3: CASSLYRGNEKLFF. The CDR3 DNA follows: TGTGCCAGCAGTCTTTACAGAGGGAATGAAAAACTGTTTTTT. Full variable domain (outside the CDR3, taken from reference TRBV28 and TRBJ1-4): DVKVTQSSRYLVKRTGEKVFLECVQDMDHENMFWYRQDPGLGLRLIYFSYDVKMKEKGDIPEGYSVSREKKERFSLILESASTNQTSMYLCASSLYRGNEKLFFGSGTQLSVL.

The genes are TRBV7-6 and TRBJ2-7; perhaps TRBD2 as D (5 bases). There are 15 residues in the CDR3. The V gene lost 0 bases and the J gene lost 2 bases, with 11 bases spanning the gap. Per the germline V gene, CDR1 is SGHVS and CDR2 is FNYEAQ. CDR3 sequence: CASSLAEAVTYEQYF. The CDR3 DNA is TGTGCCAGCAGCTTAGCGGAGGCGGTTACCTACGAGCAGTACTTC.

V usage is TRBV10-3 and J usage is TRBJ2-7; either TRBD1 or TRBD2 may fit D (5 bases each). V was shortened by 5 bases and J by 2 bases, with 16 bases between the two germline ends. The CDR3 covers 15 residues. In germline, CDR1 is ENHRY, CDR2 SYGVKD. CDR3 amino acids: CAISSSGGATYEQYF. CDR3 coding DNA: TGTGCCATCAGTAGTTCTGGGGGTGCCACCTACGAGCAGTACTTC.

V and J are TRBV28 and TRBJ1-1, with TRBD1 as a possible D gene (5 bases). V gave up 6 bases and J gave up 4 bases, with 9 bases separating them. The CDR3 sequence is 12 residues long. CDR1 and CDR2 (germline): MDHEN, SYDVKM. In DNA form, the CDR3 reads TGTGCCAGCAGCCCAGGGACCACTGAAGCTTTCTTT. This encodes CASSPGTTEAFF.

About this clone: Other DNA sequences in this sample translate to the same CDR3. The chain recombines TRBV27 with TRBJ2-1; D is undetermined. V lost 6 bases, J lost 5 bases, and 8 bases lay in between. CDR1 MNHEY and CDR2 SMNVEV come from the germline V gene (reference sequence). This CDR3 spans 12 amino acids. The CDR3 DNA is TGTGCCAGCAGCCCATTAAACAATGAGCAGTTCTTC. Translation: CASSPLNNEQFF.

The chain is built from TRBV14 and TRBJ2-1; TRBD2 is a possible D gene (6 bases). Trimming took off 1 base at V and 3 bases at J, with 10 bases between the two ends. Germline V CDR1 and CDR2: SGHDN, FVKESK. The CDR3 length is 15 residues. CDR3 in amino acids: CASSQVWGDYNEQFF. CDR3 sequence (DNA): TGTGCCAGCAGCCAAGTGTGGGGGGACTACAATGAGCAGTTCTTC.

The genes are TRBV4-3 and TRBJ1-1; D unresolved. CDR3 size: 15 residues. CDR1 LGHNA and CDR2 YSLEER come from the germline V gene. V lost 0 bases, J lost 3 bases, and 11 bases lay in between. CDR3 protein: CASSQDLGRHTEAFF. CDR3 sequence (DNA): TGCGCCAGCAGCCAAGATCTAGGCAGACACACTGAAGCTTTCTTT.

The CDR3 here is CSVFVWSTNTEAFF. The DNA of the CDR3 is TGCAGCGTTTTCGTTTGGTCGACGAACACTGAAGCTTTCTTT. The V gene is TRBV29-1, the J gene TRBJ1-1; D is ambiguous. There are 14 residues in the CDR3. The germline V and J ends were trimmed by 5 bases and 1 base, with 14 bases remaining between them. The germline V gene encodes CDR1 SQVTM and CDR2 ANQGSEA.

The rearrangement links TRBV30 to TRBJ2-7, with TRBD1 as a possible D gene (5 bases). Germline CDR1 reads GTSNPN; CDR2 reads SVGIG (reference sequence). Trimming pared 2 bases from V and 1 base from J, leaving 12 bases between. The CDR3 runs 14 residues. The CDR3 DNA sequence: TGTGCCTGGAGTCCGACAGCAGATTCCTACGAGCAGTACTTC. This encodes CAWSPTADSYEQYF.

This sequence joins TRBV19 and TRBJ1-1, with 7 bases identical to TRBD1. The V gene's germline CDR1 is LNHDA and CDR2 SQIVND (reference sequence). V lost 5 bases and J lost 5; bases outside the gene matches: 11. The CDR3 spans 15 residues. The CDR3 loop reads CASSPIQGPGTEAFF. The CDR3 DNA is TGTGCCAGTAGTCCCATACAGGGGCCGGGTACTGAAGCTTTCTTT.

The chain joins TRBV2 to TRBJ2-7, with TRBD1 matching over 7 bases. The CDR3 loop spans 14 amino acids. Unmatched junction bases numbered 7, after V lost 4 bases and J lost 4 bases. Germline CDR1 SNHLY, CDR2 FYNNEI. The CDR3 DNA follows: TGTGCCAGCAGTGTTCAACAGGGGAAATACGAGCAGTACTTC. This sequence encodes CASSVQQGKYEQYF.

V usage is TRBV7-8 and J usage is TRBJ2-3; 10 bases are a match to TRBD2. After removal of 7 bases from V and 3 bases from J, the junction contained 7 bases not matched to a gene. The CDR3 has 15 residues. The V gene's germline CDR1 is SGHVS and CDR2 FQNEAQ. CDR3 nucleotide sequence: TGTGCCAGCACCCCTAGCGGGAGCGGGACAGATACGCAGTATTTT. It codes for CASTPSGSGTDTQYF.

V usage is TRBV13 and J usage is TRBJ1-1; the D gene is possibly TRBD1 (6 bases). Trimming removed 4 bases from V and 3 bases from J, with 15 bases in between. The CDR3 loop spans 15 amino acids. Germline-derived CDR1 and CDR2 are PRHDT and FYEKMQ (reference sequence). This CDR3 reads CASSSTGTMDTEAFF. The CDR3 DNA reads as TGTGCCAGCAGCTCAACAGGGACGATGGACACTGAAGCTTTCTTT.

The V and J genes are TRBV2 and TRBJ2-7, with a tentative D call TRBD1 (5 bases). Per germline, CDR1 SNHLY and CDR2 FYNNEI. There are 11 residues in the CDR3. Trimming removed 3 bases at V and 5 bases at J, with 5 bases between. The CDR3 spells CASSETDEQYF. CDR3 sequence (DNA): TGTGCCAGCAGTGAGACAGACGAGCAGTACTTC.

The chain links TRBV27 to TRBJ2-7, with a possible D match to TRBD2 (6 bases). V lost 3 bases, J lost 6 bases, and 15 bases lay in between. This CDR3 spans 14 amino acids. From germline, CDR1 is MNHEY and CDR2 SMNVEV (reference sequence). DNA of the CDR3: TGTGCCAGCAGTTTGGGGGGTACCTACCTCGAGCAGTACTTC. This gives the protein CASSLGGTYLEQYF.

The rearrangement links TRBV2 to TRBJ1-4, with 7 bases identical to TRBD1. CDR3 size: 15 residues. CDR1 and CDR2 (germline): SNHLY, FYNNEI. The V gene end was trimmed by 4 bases and the J gene end by 4 bases; junction bases not matched to a gene: 6. CDR3 protein: CASSALTGNNEKLFF. CDR3 DNA: TGTGCCAGCAGTGCCCTGACAGGGAATAATGAAAAACTGTTTTTT.

The chain carries TRBV27 and TRBJ2-5; possibly TRBD1 for D (5 bases). V was clipped by 2 bases and J by 0 bases, with 10 bases between them. Germline values: CDR1 MNHEY, CDR2 SMNVEV (reference sequence). The CDR3 loop spans 15 amino acids. CDR3 amino acids: CASSLQGFYQETQYF. The CDR3 coding sequence is TGTGCCAGCAGTTTACAGGGTTTCTACCAAGAGACCCAGTACTTC.

The chain has TRBV6-1 and TRBJ2-1; the D is unclear. CDR1 and CDR2 from the germline V gene are MNHNS and SASEGT. Trimming took off 1 base at V and 1 base at J, with 11 bases between the two ends. The CDR3 has 16 amino acids. CDR3 residues: CASSEVEGWSYNEQFF. The CDR3 nucleotides read TGTGCCAGCAGTGAAGTTGAAGGGTGGTCCTACAATGAGCAGTTCTTC.